These 2 T cell receptor beta chains were all obtained from the same sample, sequenced in a study of response to subunit inactivated influenza vaccine (dated 2018 in TCRdb). Library creation used RT-PCR. The listed sequencing device is Illumina HiSeq 2500. In-frame beta chains were kept once TCRdb had trimmed the public reads at Q25 with fastp and called clones with MiXCR. One record per CDR3 amino acid sequence lists the most common genes and DNA. This sample comprises 600,000 to 700,000 distinct CDR3 sequences, roughly 15% of them detected only once. In total, the top ten clones hold 7.5% to 8% of the sample. This specimen was PBMCs from blood, taken 14 days before vaccination. These receptors were obtained from a man aged 50-59 years who received an inactivated influenza vaccine. Donor details come from another sample of the same person, matched by shared clones.

This clonotype was observed a handful of times. The chain couples TRBV5-6 to TRBJ2-3, with 9 bases aligning to TRBD2. V was pared by 1 base and J by 5 bases, with 8 bases of the junction left unmatched. Germline-derived CDR1 and CDR2 are SGHDT and YYEEEE. The CDR3 contains 16 residues. CDR3 in DNA: TGTGCCAGCAGCTTGCAGGCTAGCGGGATAGAAGATACGCAGTATTTT. Translation gives CASSLQASGIEDTQYF.

The rearrangement uses TRBV29-1 and TRBJ1-2; 7 bases fit TRBD1. The CDR3 is made up of 15 amino acids. The trim removed 3 bases at V and 4 bases at J, leaving 11 bases unmatched. Germline V gene data show CDR1 as SQVTM and CDR2 as ANQGSEA. CDR3 loop: CSVDQGKGAAYGYTF. The CDR3 DNA reads as TGCAGCGTTGACCAAGGGAAGGGGGCGGCCTATGGCTACACCTTC.